These T cell receptor beta chains were read from a single sample in a study of monozygotic twins with inflammatory bowel disease. TCRdb reprocessed the 5' RACE reads; each CDR3 protein has one entry and no DNA is given. This sample's table has 300,000 to 350,000 distinct CDR3 sequences. Sequenced sample: blood. Receptors originate from a human donor with ulcerative colitis or Crohn's disease, or a healthy co-twin of an affected twin (not recorded which). Each CDR3 is given with its conserved first and last residue.

TRBJ2-1	TRBV14	13	CASSQAGGPLRFF
TRBJ2-3	TRBV5-1	14	CASLDPGTTDTQYF
TRBJ1-1	TRBV4-1	16	CASSQGNRGANTEAFF
TRBJ2-2	TRBV19	14	CASKLQGGTGELFF
TRBJ1-2	TRBV27	13	CASSVQGRGGYTF
TRBJ2-3	TRBV20-1	11	CSLRLLDTQYF
TRBJ2-2	TRBV24-1	14	CATSEAQGTGELFF
TRBJ2-6	TRBV4-3	16	CASSQDGRSWANVLTF
TRBJ2-7	TRBV7-6	16	CASSLAEGAMSYEQYF
TRBJ2-7	TRBV29-1	15	CSVVRGQGTSYEQYF
TRBJ1-3	TRBV11-2	12	CASSLPGNTIYF
TRBJ2-3	TRBV13	20	CASSLVSLGNRRDGTDTQYF
TRBJ2-1	TRBV11-2	16	CASSFFLAGGRDEQFF
TRBJ1-1	TRBV7-8	14	CASSGSTVNTEAFF
TRBJ2-7	TRBV7-8	16	CASSLLLRTGTYEQYF
TRBJ2-1	TRBV9	16	CASSVGTTGINNEQFF
TRBJ1-1	TRBV27	16	CASSPWGGQGAPEAFF
TRBJ2-4	TRBV3-1	13	CASSQDHGNIQYF
TRBJ1-1	TRBV10-3	15	CAISEPGQGGTEAFF
TRBJ2-7	TRBV20-1	11	CSVLAPYEQYF
TRBJ2-7	TRBV10-3	13	CAINSGQGYEQYF
TRBJ2-7	TRBV25-1	14	CASSLTGGFYEQYF
TRBJ1-1	TRBV7-2	15	CASSLGGRDLIEAFF
TRBJ2-1	TRBV15	15	CATSPSFQGGNEQFF
TRBJ2-2	TRBV6-5	14	CASSYSLNTGELFF
TRBJ2-7	TRBV5-1	11	CASSLGWVQYF
TRBJ2-5	TRBV7-8	15	CASSIGGQSLGTQYF
TRBJ1-1	TRBV6-5	18	CASSLGQGYSPVNTEAFF
TRBJ1-1	TRBV7-8	14	CASSFDRVGAEAFF
TRBJ2-3	TRBV20-1	14	CSATTGISTDTQYF
TRBJ2-4	TRBV10-3	15	CATTDPSGAKNIQYF
TRBJ2-1	TRBV7-9	11	CASSIIHEQFF
TRBJ2-1	TRBV3-1	15	CASSQDRTRYNEQFF
TRBJ1-5	TRBV5-1	20	CASSLAVELHPDYSNQPQHF
TRBJ2-7	TRBV12-3/TRBV12-4	12	CASSPLDSKQYF
TRBJ2-3	TRBV11-3	15	CASSYASGLTDTQYF
TRBJ1-3	TRBV20-1	17	CSAREGVMVFFGNTIYF
TRBJ2-3	TRBV9	17	CASSSGGGRGGTDTQYF